Below, 30 T cell receptor beta chains from the same sample are listed, as sequenced in a study of CD8 T cells in ankylosing spondylitis. Each CDR3 protein is one row after TCRdb ran MiXCR on the 5' RACE reads. The repertoire holds some 450,000 distinct CDR3 sequences, with 17% as singletons. Findings and caveats of the study: Characteristic, it appeared, of ankylosing spondylitis blood was a TCR beta motif of roughly 8 highly homologous variants.

These receptors have no known antigen. The sample taken for sequencing was blood, either unsorted or a sorted T cell fraction (not recorded which). Source of these receptors: a male donor with ankylosing spondylitis.

The chain joins TRBV18 to TRBJ2-1; D may correspond to TRBD1 or TRBD2 (6 bases each). The CDR3 runs 14 residues. V was shortened by 2 bases and J by 9 bases, with 14 bases between the two germline ends. Germline V CDR1 and CDR2: KGHSH, LQKENI. CDR3 sequence: CASSPVPGASEQFF. In DNA form, the CDR3 reads TGTGCCAGCTCACCAGTTCCGGGGGCGAGTGAGCAGTTCTTC.

This chain links TRBV27 with TRBJ2-5; 7 bases fit TRBD1. V shed 4 bases, J shed 2 bases, and the junction held 7 bases outside the gene matches. The CDR3 contains 15 residues. Germline CDR1 reads MNHEY; CDR2 reads SMNVEV (reference sequence). This CDR3 is CASSSPYRGQETQYF. The CDR3 coding sequence is TGTGCCAGCAGTTCCCCGTACAGGGGACAAGAGACCCAGTACTTC.

V usage is TRBV7-3 and J usage is TRBJ2-5; 9 nucleotides match TRBD2. CDR1 and CDR2 from the germline V gene are SGHTA and FQGTGA. The CDR3 consists of 15 residues. The J segment lost 5 bases and the V segment lost 1 base, leaving 5 bases of the junction unmatched. CDR3 bases: TGTGCCAGCAGCTTAATTAGCGGGGGTGGGGAGACCCAGTACTTC. Translated, it gives CASSLISGGGETQYF.

This clonotype was seen more than once but under ten times. The rearrangement joins TRBV2 to TRBJ1-5; TRBD1 is a possible D gene (6 bases). Germline V CDR1 and CDR2: SNHLY, FYNNEI. Trimming took off 0 bases at V and 7 bases at J, with 10 bases between the two ends. CDR3 size: 14 residues. The CDR3 reads CASSEATDRQPQHF. CDR3 coding DNA: TGTGCCAGCAGTGAAGCGACGGACAGACAGCCCCAGCATTTT. The full variable domain, in which reference TRBV2 and TRBJ1-5 provide the parts outside the CDR3, is EPEVTQTPSHQVTQMGQEVILRCVPISNHLYFYWYRQILGQKVEFLVSFYNNEISEKSEIFDDQFSVERPDGSNFTLKIRSTKLEDSAMYFCASSEATDRQPQHFGDGTRLSIL.

V and J are TRBV2 and TRBJ2-3, with TRBD1 identical over 7 bases. There are 13 residues in the CDR3. Germline lookup yields CDR1 SNHLY and CDR2 FYNNEI. V shed 9 bases and J 4 bases; nucleotides not matched to a gene: 7. The CDR3 nucleotides read TGTGCCAGTAGACAGGGTACCCCAGATACGCAGTATTTT. Protein product: CASRQGTPDTQYF.

This clonotype was seen a few times. This rearrangement joins TRBV7-6 to TRBJ1-4; 7 nucleotides align to TRBD1. The CDR3 is 16 residues long. Germline CDR1 and CDR2: SGHVS and FNYEAQ. With 1 base clipped from V and 10 bases from J, the junction kept 12 bases outside the gene matches. The CDR3 reads CASSLGTGTASGKLFF. CDR3 nucleotide sequence: TGTGCCAGCAGCTTAGGAACGGGGACAGCGTCAGGAAAACTGTTTTTT.

V is TRBV7-3 and J is TRBJ1-2; D is possibly TRBD1 (6 bases). The CDR3 extends over 13 amino acids. V was trimmed by 5 bases and J by 8 bases, leaving 15 bases between them. Germline lookup yields CDR1 SGHTA and CDR2 FQGTGA. CDR3 amino acids: CASSPQDSAGYTF. The CDR3 DNA sequence: TGTGCCAGCAGCCCCCAGGACAGCGCGGGCTACACCTTC.

This clonotype came up many times. The chain combines TRBV11-2 with TRBJ1-1; D possibly corresponds to TRBD1 (5 bases). V was cut by 5 bases and J by 0 bases, with 16 bases left in between. This CDR3 has 16 amino acids. Germline assignment: CDR1 SGHAT and CDR2 FQNNGV. The CDR3 loop reads CASSDALGVLNTEAFF. The DNA of the CDR3 is TGTGCCAGCAGCGACGCATTAGGGGTGCTGAACACTGAAGCTTTCTTT.

The sample holds a few counts of this clonotype. This chain joins TRBV2 and TRBJ1-5; tentatively, D is TRBD1 (5 bases). Germline assignment: CDR1 SNHLY and CDR2 FYNNEI. The CDR3 length is 13 residues. V dropped 3 bases and J dropped 6 bases, with 9 bases sitting between them. The CDR3: CASSDREGQPQHF. In DNA form, the CDR3 reads TGTGCCAGCAGTGACAGGGAGGGTCAGCCCCAGCATTTT.

This clonotype came up a few times. The chain carries TRBV7-3 and TRBJ1-1, with D possibly being TRBD1 (5 bases). This CDR3 region has 13 residues. Germline lookup yields CDR1 SGHTA and CDR2 FQGTGA. V was pared by 1 base and J by 6 bases, with 9 bases between. The CDR3, as DNA: TGTGCCAGCAGCTTAATCAGGGACTCTGAAGCTTTCTTT. It specifies CASSLIRDSEAFF. Full variable domain (rest looked up from reference TRBV7-3 and TRBJ1-1): GAGVSQTPSNKVTEKGKYVELRCDPISGHTALYWYRQSLGQGPEFLIYFQGTGAADDSGLPNDRFFAVRPEGSVSTLKIQRTERGDSAVYLCASSLIRDSEAFFGQGTRLTVV.

In this sample, this clonotype turned up a few times. This rearrangement joins TRBV4-1 to TRBJ2-5, with a tentative D call TRBD1 (5 bases). Germline CDR1 and CDR2: MGHRA and YSYEKL. The CDR3 covers 17 residues. V was clipped by 0 bases and J by 5 bases, with 19 bases between them. CDR3 residues: CASSQDLATAQRETQYF. CDR3 DNA: TGCGCCAGCAGCCAAGATCTGGCGACAGCCCAAAGGGAGACCCAGTACTTC.

This clonotype was counted a few times. V is TRBV20-1 and J is TRBJ2-7, with D possibly matching TRBD1 (5 bases). Germline CDR1 DFQATT, CDR2 SNEGSKA (reference sequence). CDR3 length: 11 residues. CDR3 residues: CRPVQGHEQYF. The CDR3 DNA is TGCAGGCCGGTTCAGGGCCACGAGCAGTACTTC.

This clonotype came up a few times. This chain joins TRBV20-1 and TRBJ1-2; D ambiguous. CDR1 is DFQATT, CDR2 SNEGSKA, per germline (reference sequence). This CDR3 has 12 amino acids. Trimming removed 1 base from V and 9 bases from J, with 12 bases in between. Here the CDR3 reads CSARGGEGRYTF. In DNA, the CDR3 is TGCAGTGCTAGAGGCGGGGAGGGCCGCTACACCTTC.

The chain employs TRBV10-3 and TRBJ2-5; 13 positions match TRBD2. Losses at the gene ends were 10 bases for V and 5 bases for J; bases not matched to a gene: 4. The CDR3 length is 13 residues. In germline, CDR1 is ENHRY, CDR2 SYGVKD. CDR3 region: CATGTSGAETQYF. Written as DNA, the CDR3 is TGTGCCACCGGGACTAGCGGGGCTGAGACCCAGTACTTC.

This clonotype was counted only a few times. The gene calls are TRBV5-1 and TRBJ2-7; D possibly matches TRBD1 or TRBD2 (6 bases each). With 7 bases removed from V and 4 bases from J, the gap between germline ends came to 15 bases. The V gene's germline CDR1 is SGHRS and CDR2 YFSETQ. The CDR3 contains 13 residues. CDR3 sequence reads: CASQSGGGYEQYF. CDR3 DNA sequence: TGCGCCAGCCAGTCCGGGGGCGGATACGAGCAGTACTTC.

This clonotype was observed a handful of times. The J gene is TRBJ2-7, the V gene TRBV3-1, with D uncertain. The V end was cut by 5 bases, the J end by 0 bases, with 11 bases between. The CDR3 sequence is 14 residues long. The germline gives CDR1 LGHDT, CDR2 YNNKEL (reference sequence). The CDR3 protein is CASSYRPSSYEQYF. The CDR3 DNA follows: TGTGCCAGCAGCTACAGACCGAGCTCCTACGAGCAGTACTTC.

This clonotype has just a few counts. The V gene is TRBV25-1, the J gene TRBJ2-7, with TRBD2 matching over 8 bases. This CDR3 spans 15 amino acids. V was clipped by 6 bases and J by 2 bases; unmatched bases: 9. Germline V gene lookup returns CDR1 MGHDK and CDR2 SYGVNS. The CDR3 protein is CASSVLAEGTYEQYF. The CDR3 nucleotides are TGTGCCAGCAGCGTACTAGCGGAGGGGACCTACGAGCAGTACTTC.

This chain connects TRBV5-8 to TRBJ2-2; 9 bases are a match to TRBD2. Germline trimming cut 1 base from V and 2 bases from J; bases unmatched to any gene: 6. CDR3 length equals 17 residues. The germline gives CDR1 SGHTS, CDR2 YDEGEE. CDR3 residues: CASSLTRLAVNTGELFF. In nucleotides, the CDR3 is TGTGCCAGCAGCTTGACCAGACTAGCGGTTAACACCGGGGAGCTGTTTTTT. The complete variable domain, with remaining parts taken from reference TRBV5-8 and TRBJ2-2, reads EAGVTQSPTHLIKTRGQQATLRCSPISGHTSVYWYQQALGLGLQFLLWYDEGEERNRGNFPPRFSGRQFPNYSSELNVNALELEDSALYLCASSLTRLAVNTGELFFGEGSRLTVL.

The rearrangement uses TRBV29-1 and TRBJ1-4; no firm D call. V dropped 6 bases and J dropped 8 bases, with 22 bases sitting between them. This CDR3 comprises 15 residues. CDR1 and CDR2 (germline): SQVTM, ANQGSEA. CDR3 region: CSVVTPGRTGEKLFF. The DNA for the CDR3 is TGCAGCGTCGTAACACCCGGGAGGACTGGAGAAAAACTGTTTTTT.

This clonotype was detected only a few times. The gene calls are TRBV12-3 or TRBV12-4 and TRBJ2-2; D may correspond to TRBD1 or TRBD2 (5 bases each). This CDR3 is built from 14 residues. Deletions cut 5 bases from V and 4 bases from J, with 11 bases between. Written as DNA, the CDR3 is TGTGCCAGCAGTCCGGGGCCTATCACCGGGGAGCTGTTTTTT. The encoded protein is CASSPGPITGELFF.

This chain uses TRBV12-3 or TRBV12-4 with TRBJ2-3; no clear D. The CDR3 extends over 15 amino acids. V was shortened by 3 bases and J by 3 bases, with 13 bases between the two germline ends. The CDR3 DNA reads as TGTGCCAGCAGTTTTCGCCGGATCGAGACAGATACGCAGTATTTT. This codes for CASSFRRIETDTQYF.

This chain joins TRBV30 and TRBJ1-5, with 10 bases lining up with TRBD1. The length of the CDR3 is 13 residues. Germline CDR1 and CDR2: GTSNPN and SVGIG (reference sequence). With 3 bases clipped from V and 5 bases from J, the junction kept 1 base outside the gene matches. The CDR3 DNA is TGTGCCTGGAGCGGGACAGGGGATCAGCCCCAGCATTTT. Its translation: CAWSGTGDQPQHF.

In its sample, this clonotype was seen a few times. This chain links TRBV5-1 with TRBJ1-1; tentative D call: TRBD1 (6 bases). Germline CDR1 is SGHRS and CDR2 is YFSETQ. The CDR3 covers 14 residues. V was cut by 1 base and J by 4 bases, with 11 bases left in between. The CDR3 DNA is TGCGCCAGCAGCTTGAAGGGGGTGATCACTGAAGCTTTCTTT. It codes for CASSLKGVITEAFF.

This clonotype was recorded at least ten times. The chain uses TRBV12-3 or TRBV12-4 and TRBJ2-2, with 10 bases matching TRBD2. This CDR3 is 15 amino acids long. J gave up 7 bases and V 6 bases, and 8 bases lay outside the gene matches. CDR3: CASSTPGTSVGELFF. CDR3 DNA: TGTGCCAGCAGCACCCCCGGGACTAGCGTCGGGGAGCTGTTTTTT.

In this sample, this clonotype turned up a few times. This chain links TRBV6-1 with TRBJ2-2; D gene unclear. The CDR3 contains 14 residues. With 2 bases removed from V and 1 base from J, the gap between germline ends came to 5 bases. Germline V CDR1 and CDR2: MNHNS, SASEGT. The CDR3 is CASSEYGNTGELFF. The CDR3 region has the DNA TGTGCCAGCAGTGAATACGGGAACACCGGGGAGCTGTTTTTT.

V and J are TRBV5-5 and TRBJ2-5; D unresolved. The CDR3 sequence is 12 residues long. CDR1 is SGHKS, CDR2 YYEKEE, per germline (reference sequence). Trimming stripped 2 bases from V and 2 bases from J, with 4 bases between. The CDR3 reads CASSFQQETQYF. The CDR3 region has the DNA TGTGCCAGCAGCTTCCAGCAAGAGACCCAGTACTTC.

V usage is TRBV12-3 or TRBV12-4 and J usage is TRBJ1-2; TRBD1 matches 8 bases. The CDR3 runs 13 residues. V gave up 5 bases and J gave up 7 bases; unmatched junction bases: 6. CDR3 coding DNA: TGTGCCAGCAGTAACCCAGGGGGCGGTGGCTACACCTTC. It codes for CASSNPGGGGYTF.

The gene calls are TRBV30 and TRBJ2-3; 13 bases map to TRBD2. The CDR3 covers 14 residues. CDR1 is GTSNPN, CDR2 SVGIG, per germline (reference sequence). V shed 6 bases and J 3 bases; nucleotides not matched to a gene: 3. The CDR3 reads CACPTSGGTDTQYF. The CDR3 DNA is TGTGCCTGCCCGACTAGCGGGGGGACAGATACGCAGTATTTT.

As DNA, the CDR3 is TGCAGTGCTAGAGGGGGGGGGTCTATACGTGAAGCTTTCTTT. This sequence encodes CSARGGGSIREAFF. The V call is TRBV20-1, the J call TRBJ1-1, with D possibly being TRBD1 (5 bases). With 1 base removed from V and 7 bases from J, the gap between germline ends came to 16 bases. This CDR3 comprises 14 residues. Germline lookup yields CDR1 DFQATT and CDR2 SNEGSKA (reference sequence).

This clonotype was found a few times. The chain links TRBV7-2 to TRBJ1-2; D uncertain. The ends were cut back, 8 bases at V and 0 bases at J, with 19 bases in the middle. Germline CDR1 and CDR2: SGHTA and FQGNSA. The CDR3 is 16 amino acids. The CDR3 region is CASASQLGVPNYGYTF. The CDR3 DNA reads TGTGCCAGCGCCTCTCAACTCGGGGTTCCTAACTATGGCTACACCTTC.